At least ten counts were recorded for the clone carrying this T cell receptor beta chain. Its cognate antigen is unknown. The data are from a study of early T cells in non-severe SARS-CoV-2 infection. About the research overall: Sequencing targeted bulk RNA from unsorted whole blood, leaving chains unpaired.

Unique molecular identifier tags were affixed to discrete cDNA molecules. A single record per CDR3 protein comes from TCRdb applying MiXCR to the 5' RACE reads. The sample holds tens of thousands of distinct CDR3 sequences, about 9.8% seen once. General study findings and limits: The VDJdb matching leaned toward anti-spike CD8 responses and overlooked private and CD4 specificities.

This CDR3 has 13 residues. In germline, CDR1 is SEHNR, CDR2 FQNEAQ (reference sequence). V was cut by 6 bases and J by 5 bases, with 11 bases left in between. This receptor was taken from an adult who was a healthcare worker with PCR-confirmed SARS-CoV-2 infection or an uninfected control (not recorded which). The specimen was whole blood. The rearrangement joins TRBV7-9 to TRBJ1-5; no reliable D call. The CDR3 DNA follows: TGTGCCAGCAGTTTCGACACGTATCAGCCCCAGCATTTT. Translating gives CASSFDTYQPQHF.